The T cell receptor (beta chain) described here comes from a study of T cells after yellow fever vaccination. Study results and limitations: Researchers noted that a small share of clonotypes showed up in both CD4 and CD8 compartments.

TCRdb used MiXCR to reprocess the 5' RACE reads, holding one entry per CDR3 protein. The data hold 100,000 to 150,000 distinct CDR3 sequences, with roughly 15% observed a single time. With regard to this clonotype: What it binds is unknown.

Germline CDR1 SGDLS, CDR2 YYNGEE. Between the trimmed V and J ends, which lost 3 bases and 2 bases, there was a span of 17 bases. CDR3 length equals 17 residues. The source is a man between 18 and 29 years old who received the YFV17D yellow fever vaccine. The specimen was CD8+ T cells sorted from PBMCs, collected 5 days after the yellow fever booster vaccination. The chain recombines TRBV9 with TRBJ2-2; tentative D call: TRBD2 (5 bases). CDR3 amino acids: CASSETIVLENTGELFF. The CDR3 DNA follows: TGTGCCAGCAGCGAGACTATCGTTTTAGAAAACACCGGGGAGCTGTTTTTT.